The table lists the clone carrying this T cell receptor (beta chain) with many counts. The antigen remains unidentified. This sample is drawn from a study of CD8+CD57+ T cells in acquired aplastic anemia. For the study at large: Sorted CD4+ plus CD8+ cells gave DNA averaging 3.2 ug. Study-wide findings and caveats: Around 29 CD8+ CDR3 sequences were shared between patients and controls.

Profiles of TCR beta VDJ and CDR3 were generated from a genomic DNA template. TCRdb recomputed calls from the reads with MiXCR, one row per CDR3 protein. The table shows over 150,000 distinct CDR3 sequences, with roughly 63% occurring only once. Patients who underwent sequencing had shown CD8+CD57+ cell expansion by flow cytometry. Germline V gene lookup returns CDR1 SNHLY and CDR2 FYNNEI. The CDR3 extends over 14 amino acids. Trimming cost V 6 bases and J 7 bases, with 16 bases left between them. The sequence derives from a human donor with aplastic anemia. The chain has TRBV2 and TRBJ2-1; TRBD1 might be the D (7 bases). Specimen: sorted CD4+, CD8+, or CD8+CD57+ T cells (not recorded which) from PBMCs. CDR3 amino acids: CASRGGGEGNEQFF. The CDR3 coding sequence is TGTGCCAGCAGAGGAGGGGGCGAGGGAAATGAGCAGTTCTTC.